This note documents a single T cell receptor beta chain sequence. The source of the sample is a study of blood T cell repertoires in COVID-19. The Seattle patients joined while their infection was active and were tracked longitudinally afterward. CDR3 length equals 13 residues. The germline V gene has CDR1 SGHNT and CDR2 YENEEA. V dropped 3 bases and J dropped 7 bases, with 9 bases sitting between them. Clones were sequenced by immunoSEQ multiplex PCR, and TCRdb holds only the in-frame ones, with some missing. The sample lists 200,000 to 250,000 clones, just under 90% occurring once. The sequencing sample was made of peripheral blood. The TCR sequence derives from a man aged 30 to 45 with COVID-19, enrolled during active disease. V usage is TRBV11-3 and J usage is TRBJ2-2; D ambiguous. In nucleotides, the CDR3 is TGTGCCAGCAGCTTTTATTTCGGCGGGGAGCTGTTTTTT. The encoded protein is CASSFYFGGELFF.